The T cell receptor beta chain described here comes from a study of T cells after somatic rescue of genetic block. Method: immunoSEQ multiplex PCR; TCRdb's copy keeps in-frame clones and lacks some. The sample lists 70,000 or so clones, about 92% occurring once. This clone was found a few times. The clonotype originates from a man aged 40-50 years. The sequencing sample was made of peripheral blood mononuclear cells (PBMCs).

CDR3: CASSSLGMASAYEQYF. Here the CDR3 DNA reads TGCGCCAGCAGCAGCTTGGGTATGGCATCCGCCTACGAGCAGTACTTC. V usage is TRBV5-1 and J usage is TRBJ2-7; no reliable D call. V was clipped by 4 bases and J by 2 bases, with 19 bases between them. Germline loops: CDR1 SGHRS, CDR2 YFSETQ. This CDR3 contains 16 residues.